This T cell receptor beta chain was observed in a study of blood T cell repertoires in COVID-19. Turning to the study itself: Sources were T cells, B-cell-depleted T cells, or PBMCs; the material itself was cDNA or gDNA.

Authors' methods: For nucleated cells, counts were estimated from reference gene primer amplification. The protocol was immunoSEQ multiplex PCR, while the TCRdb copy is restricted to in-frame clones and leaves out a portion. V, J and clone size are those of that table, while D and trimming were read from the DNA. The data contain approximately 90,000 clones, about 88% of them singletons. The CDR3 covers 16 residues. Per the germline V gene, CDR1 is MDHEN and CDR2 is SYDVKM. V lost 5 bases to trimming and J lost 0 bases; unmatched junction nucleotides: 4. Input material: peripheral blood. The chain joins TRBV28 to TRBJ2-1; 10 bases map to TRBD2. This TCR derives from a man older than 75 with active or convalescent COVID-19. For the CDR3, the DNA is TGTGCCAGCAGTAGACTAGCGGGTAGCTCCTACAATGAGCAGTTCTTC. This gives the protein CASSRLAGSSYNEQFF.